This TCR beta chain emerged from a study of blood T cells in healthy people across ages. Study conclusions and caveats: More naive CD4+ cells and higher diversity marked long-lived donors relative to aged donors.

This clonotype occurred many times. Its target is not known. With a J-beta primer mix and a sample-barcoded 5' primer, a second PCR ran 7 to 11 cycles. A template-switch adaptor containing 12 random nucleotides labeled each cDNA molecule. TCRdb re-analysed the 5' RACE reads in MiXCR, keeping a single row per CDR3 protein. The table shows some 930,000 distinct CDR3 sequences, with 25% to 30% occurring only once. These data are also associated with another study on T cells of mothers and their children. In that study: When mothers and children were related, their normalized repertoire overlap, which was always slightly higher, did not differ significantly from that of unrelated pairs.

The sequenced material came from blood. This clonotype was sampled from a middle-aged woman in good health.

The CDR3 sequence: CASSLEAGRAGGYTF. CDR3 sequence (DNA): TGTGCCAGCAGCTTAGAAGCCGGCAGGGCTGGTGGCTACACCTTC. The chain links TRBV7-9 to TRBJ1-2; D might be TRBD1 (5 bases). CDR1 is SEHNR, CDR2 FQNEAQ, per germline (reference sequence). This CDR3 is built from 15 residues. Trimming removed 1 base from V and 7 bases from J, with 16 bases in between. Full variable domain (remainder filled in from reference TRBV7-9 and TRBJ1-2): DTGVSQNPRHKITKRGQNVTFRCDPISEHNRLYWYRQTLGQGPEFLTYFQNEAQLEKSRLLSDRFSAERPKGSFSTLEIQRTEQGDSAMYLCASSLEAGRAGGYTFGSGTRLTVV.